What follows are 3 T cell receptor beta chains derived from one specimen sequenced in a study of identifying expanded T cells in peripheral blood. Data came from immunoSEQ multiplex PCR; TCRdb stores just in-frame clones and leaves some out. The sample lists roughly 100,000 clones, about 87% occurring once. Sequencing used blood. The receptors shown here come from a person aged 18 to 70 in good health.

This clone was observed once. The chain has TRBV7-2 and TRBJ1-6; D is ambiguous. The CDR3 has 15 amino acids. V shed 4 bases and J shed 8 bases, with 15 bases lying between them. Germline lookup yields CDR1 SGHTA and CDR2 FQGNSA. The DNA for the CDR3 is TGTGCCAGCAGCTACATCAACTTTATCGATTCACCCCTCCACTTT. Its protein product is CASSYINFIDSPLHF. The full variable domain, with the rest looked up from reference TRBV7-2 and TRBJ1-6, is GAGVSQSPSNKVTEKGKDVELRCDPISGHTALYWYRQSLGQGLEFLIYFQGNSAPDKSGLPSDRFSAERTGGSVSTLTIQRTQQEDSAVYLCASSYINFIDSPLHFGNGTRLTVT.

The chain uses TRBV10-3 and TRBJ1-5; TRBD1 matches 7 bases. The CDR3 is made up of 14 amino acids. The germline gives CDR1 ENHRY, CDR2 SYGVKD. The junction had 4 bases not matched to a gene; V was cut back by 3 bases and J by 5 bases. This CDR3 is CAISEDRADQPQHF. For the CDR3, the DNA is TGTGCCATCAGTGAAGACAGGGCGGATCAGCCCCAGCATTTT.

The V gene is TRBV6-1, the J gene TRBJ1-3; D is unclear. The ends were cut back, 2 bases at V and 0 bases at J, with 17 bases in the middle. The V gene's germline CDR1 is MNHNS and CDR2 SASEGT. The CDR3 length is 18 residues. CDR3 in DNA: TGTGCCAGCAGTGAACATGTTTATAAGGCAGGCTCTGGAAACACCATATATTTT. It is translated as CASSEHVYKAGSGNTIYF.